This T cell receptor beta chain was documented in a study of CD4+ T cells in melanoma. Study findings and constraints: CD8+ T cell, macrophage and B cell function reportedly correlated with neoantigen-specific CD4+ T cells. In melanoma, neoantigen-specific CD4+ T cells reportedly differed in differentiation state.

Assay: immunoSEQ multiplex PCR; the TCRdb copy retains only in-frame clones and omits some. The sample yields some 47,000 clones, approximately 92% seen once. A remark on this clone: Its antigen is not known.

The CDR3 spans 13 residues. Deletions cut 5 bases from V and 3 bases from J, with 10 bases between. Germline CDR1 is ENHRY and CDR2 is SYGVKD. The rearrangement uses TRBV10-3 and TRBJ1-1; D not resolved. Sequencing input: peripheral blood. The sequence derives from a human donor with melanoma. In DNA, the CDR3 is TGTGCCATCAGTCCGTTTGTGGACACTGAAGCTTTCTTT. Its protein product is CAISPFVDTEAFF.